Sequencing of this TCR beta chain was carried out in a study of cytomegalovirus exposure and HLA in healthy donors. Study-level points and caveats: A likely sequencing artifact accounted for one observed cluster of highly shared sequence variants. Productive status was seen about 87% or about 30% of the time for most TCR beta V segments in an earlier analysis.

The PCR had 60 Vbeta and 13 Jbeta primers. Clones were sequenced by immunoSEQ multiplex PCR, and TCRdb holds only the in-frame ones, with some missing. Here the sample table reports tens of thousands of clones. Of note for this clone: Its antigen is not known.

The CDR3 length is 14 residues. Germline loops: CDR1 MNHNS, CDR2 SASEGT. J is TRBJ2-3 and V is TRBV6-1; D is ambiguous. The sample was PBMCs. The clonotype originates from a man between 35 and 55 years old in good health and CMV-seronegative. The CDR3 nucleotides read TGTGCAATCCTCCGGCAGAGACAACCCGATACGCAGTATTTT. Translated, it gives CAILRQRQPDTQYF.